Presented here are 11 T cell receptor beta chains from one specimen sequenced in a study of blood T cells in healthy people across ages. The second PCR ran about 7 to 12 cycles with a sample-barcoded 5' primer and J-beta primers. TCRdb recomputed calls from the 5' RACE reads with MiXCR, one row per CDR3 protein. The top ten hold more than 8.5% of the sample, which has some 930,000 distinct CDR3 sequences, almost 30% seen once. This sample also appeared in a second study, on T cells of mothers and their children.

The sequenced material came from blood. The receptor source for this set is a woman aged 35 to 49 in good health.

To note about this clonotype: Being one base from a much bigger clone, this may be a read error. V usage is TRBV3-1 and J usage is TRBJ1-5, with D perhaps TRBD1 (5 bases). Germline CDR1 LGHDT, CDR2 YNNKEL (reference sequence). This CDR3 comprises 16 residues. V gave up 3 bases and J gave up 4 bases, with 16 bases separating them. CDR3 in amino acids: CASSQGWGVRNQPQHF. As DNA, the CDR3 is TGTGCCAGCAGCCAGGGATGGGGGGTACGGAATCAGCCCCAGCATTTT.

This chain links TRBV7-2 with TRBJ2-3; possible D gene TRBD2, 6 bases. This CDR3 contains 14 residues. CDR1 is SGHTA, CDR2 FQGNSA, per germline. Trimming removed 1 base at V and 7 bases at J, with 12 bases between. The CDR3 nucleotides read TGTGCCAGCAGCTTAGGAACGGGGGTGAATACGCAGTATTTT. Its protein product is CASSLGTGVNTQYF.

This clonotype was detected only a few times. The chain uses TRBV7-2 and TRBJ1-2; the match to TRBD1 covers 12 bases. Germline lookup yields CDR1 SGHTA and CDR2 FQGNSA. CDR3 length: 17 residues. Unmatched junction bases numbered 15, after V lost 5 bases and J lost 8 bases. DNA of the CDR3: TGTGCCAGCAGCACGACCGGGACAGGGGGCCAGTTTGCCGGCTACACCTTC. Its translation: CASSTTGTGGQFAGYTF. Full variable domain (rest looked up from reference TRBV7-2 and TRBJ1-2): GAGVSQSPSNKVTEKGKDVELRCDPISGHTALYWYRQSLGQGLEFLIYFQGNSAPDKSGLPSDRFSAERTGGSVSTLTIQRTQQEDSAVYLCASSTTGTGGQFAGYTFGSGTRLTVV.

This chain links TRBV6-2 or TRBV6-3 with TRBJ2-1; 13 nucleotides align to TRBD2. CDR1 and CDR2 (germline): MNHEY, SVGEGT. The CDR3 length is 19 residues. The trim removed 4 bases at V and 4 bases at J, leaving 13 bases unmatched. The CDR3 DNA reads as TGTGCCAGCAGTTGCTTACCTACTAGCGGGGGGGCGAAATACAATGAGCAGTTCTTC. Amino acid sequence: CASSCLPTSGGAKYNEQFF.

The chain employs TRBV12-3 or TRBV12-4 and TRBJ1-3; D is undetermined. V lost 7 bases and J 0 bases, leaving 10 bases between the germline ends. CDR3 length: 14 residues. CDR3 DNA sequence: TGTGCCAGCACTCCGGCACTCTCTGGAAACACCATATATTTT. Translated: CASTPALSGNTIYF.

A remark on this clonotype: Since a much larger clone is just one base distant, this may be a read error. The V call is TRBV5-6, the J call TRBJ2-1; 8 bases map to TRBD2. The CDR3 consists of 15 residues. The germline gives CDR1 SGHDT, CDR2 YYEEEE. Losses at the gene ends were 1 base for V and 12 bases for J; bases not matched to a gene: 12. The CDR3 loop reads CASSLRGLGTWGQFF. CDR3 nucleotides: TGTGCCAGCAGCTTGAGGGGACTAGGGACCTGGGGGCAGTTCTTC.

The chain uses TRBV29-1 and TRBJ1-1; D is unresolved. CDR1 is SQVTM, CDR2 ANQGSEA, per germline. Trimming left V 5 bases short and J 0 bases short, with 13 bases between. CDR3 length: 14 residues. The CDR3 DNA reads as TGCAGCGTTTTGGCGACTGACATGAACACTGAAGCTTTCTTT. This encodes CSVLATDMNTEAFF.

The CDR3 DNA follows: TGCAGCGTTGAGGGCCATACGCAGTATTTT. It translates to CSVEGHTQYF. The rearrangement links TRBV29-1 to TRBJ2-3; D gene uncertain. CDR1 is SQVTM, CDR2 ANQGSEA, per germline. The CDR3 sequence is 10 residues long. V lost 3 bases, J lost 7 bases, and 5 bases lay in between.

This clonotype was detected a few times. V is TRBV5-1 and J is TRBJ2-2; the D gene could be TRBD1 or TRBD2 (5 bases each). V gave up 4 bases and J gave up 0 bases, with 10 bases separating them. This CDR3 comprises 15 residues. Germline CDR1 and CDR2: SGHRS and YFSETQ. This chain's CDR3 is CASSQGDANTGELFF. Written as DNA, the CDR3 is TGCGCCAGCAGCCAAGGGGACGCGAACACCGGGGAGCTGTTTTTT.

This clonotype was counted many times. The gene calls are TRBV7-9 and TRBJ2-7, with 8 bases matching TRBD1. With 3 bases clipped from V and 6 bases from J, the junction kept 16 bases outside the gene matches. Germline-derived CDR1 and CDR2 are SEHNR and FQNEAQ (reference sequence). This CDR3 comprises 17 residues. DNA of the CDR3: TGTGCCAGCAGCTTTGCCCCCTCCGGGACAGGTCTCTCCGAGCAGTACTTC. This codes for CASSFAPSGTGLSEQYF.

This clonotype was recorded a few times. The chain employs TRBV24-1 and TRBJ1-2; D remains ambiguous. Trimming removed 0 bases from V and 7 bases from J, with 5 bases in between. Germline V CDR1 and CDR2: KGHDR, SFDVKD. The CDR3 totals 12 residues. CDR3 in amino acids: CATSDLRTGYTF. In nucleotides, the CDR3 is TGTGCCACCAGTGATTTGCGTACTGGCTACACCTTC.